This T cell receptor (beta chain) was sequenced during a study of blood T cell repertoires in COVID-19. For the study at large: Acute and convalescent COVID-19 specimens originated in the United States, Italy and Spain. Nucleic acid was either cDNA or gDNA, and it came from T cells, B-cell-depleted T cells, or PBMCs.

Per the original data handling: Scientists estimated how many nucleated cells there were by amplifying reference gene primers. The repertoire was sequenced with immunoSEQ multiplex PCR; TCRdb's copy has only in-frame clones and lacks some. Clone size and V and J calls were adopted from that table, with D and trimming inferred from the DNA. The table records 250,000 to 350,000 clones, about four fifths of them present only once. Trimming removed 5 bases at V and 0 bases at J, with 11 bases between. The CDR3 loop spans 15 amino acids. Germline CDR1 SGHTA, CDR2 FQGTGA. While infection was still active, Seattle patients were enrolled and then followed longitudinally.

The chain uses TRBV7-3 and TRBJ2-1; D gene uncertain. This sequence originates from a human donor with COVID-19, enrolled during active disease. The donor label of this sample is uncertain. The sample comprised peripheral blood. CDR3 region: CASSLDSSSYNEQFF. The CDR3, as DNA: TGTGCCAGCAGCCTCGACTCTAGCTCCTACAATGAGCAGTTCTTC.